This TCR beta chain came from a study of T cell responses to AZD1222 COVID-19 vaccine. Study as a whole: Second-dose intervals of approximately 4 or approximately 12 weeks were pooled.

Profiling relied on immunoSEQ multiplex PCR, and the TCRdb table lists in-frame clones only, not all of them. The sample has around 140,000 clones; more than 80% are singletons. Germline assignment: CDR1 MNHEY and CDR2 SVGAGI. The CDR3 runs 13 residues. The V end was cut by 0 bases, the J end by 5 bases, with 8 bases between. A remark on this clone: The antigen remains unidentified.

Study results and caveats: Reportedly, nearly half the spike-specific TCRs target unmutated variant regions.

This TCR derives from an adult in good health. J is TRBJ2-7 and V is TRBV6-5, with D unclear. Material: peripheral blood, obtained on day 0 of AZD1222 vaccination. The CDR3 sequence is CASSYSSWDEQYF. CDR3 DNA sequence: TGTGCCAGCAGTTACTCGAGCTGGGACGAGCAGTACTTC.